The 9 T cell receptor beta chains given below trace back to one sample, sequenced in a study of regulatory T cells in long-lasting Graves disease. With iRepertoire HTBI primers and Arm-PCR of CDR3 regions, TCR beta libraries were built. TCRdb itself ran the multiplex PCR reads through MiXCR, one entry per CDR3 protein. The table records 500,000 to 700,000 distinct CDR3 sequences, around 17% of them present only once. As to time point: newly diagnosed GD, antithyroid drugs for less than 3 months. From RNA extracted from PBMCs, the TCR library was made. These data were likewise used in another study, on T cells in Graves' hyperthyroidism and ophthalmopathy.

The sample consisted of peripheral blood mononuclear cells (PBMCs), taken at new diagnosis, from a patient treated with antithyroid drugs. The receptors derive from a woman in her twenties or thirties with Graves disease.

This clonotype was counted many times. The chain recombines TRBV2 with TRBJ2-7, with 10 bases identical to TRBD2. The J segment lost 7 bases and the V segment lost 7 bases, leaving 7 bases of the junction unmatched. The CDR3 has 13 amino acids. Germline CDR1 is SNHLY and CDR2 is FYNNEI. As DNA, the CDR3 is TGTGCCAGCACTGGACTAGCGGCAGCGGAGCAGTACTTC. Amino acid sequence: CASTGLAAAEQYF.

This CDR3 reads CASTLRDYNQPQHF. The CDR3 region has the DNA TGTGCCAGTACCCTCCGGGACTATAATCAGCCCCAGCATTTT. The genes are TRBV19 and TRBJ1-5; possibly TRBD1 for D (5 bases). The V gene lost 7 bases and the J gene lost 4 bases, with 14 bases spanning the gap. The CDR3 sequence is 14 residues long. Germline V gives CDR1 LNHDA, CDR2 SQIVND (reference sequence).

This clonotype has at least ten counts. This chain connects TRBV2 to TRBJ1-2; D gene unclear. Germline V gene sequence: CDR1 SNHLY, CDR2 FYNNEI. V lost 3 bases and J lost 2, with 10 bases in between. The CDR3 is 14 residues long. This CDR3 is CASSDSTGNYGYTF. The DNA of the CDR3 is TGTGCCAGCAGTGACTCCACGGGAAACTATGGCTACACCTTC.

The sample holds many counts of this clonotype. The chain is built from TRBV2 and TRBJ2-7; 8 nucleotides agree with TRBD2. The ends lost 6 bases at V and 3 bases at J; junction bases unmatched: 4. There are 13 residues in the CDR3. Germline values: CDR1 SNHLY, CDR2 FYNNEI. CDR3 DNA: TGTGCCAGCAGACTAGCGGAGGACTACGAGCAGTACTTC. Translated: CASRLAEDYEQYF.

The chain links TRBV29-1 to TRBJ1-3; 7 positions agree with TRBD1. The V segment lost 7 bases and the J segment 3 bases; nucleotides outside the gene matches: 9. CDR1 SQVTM and CDR2 ANQGSEA come from the germline V gene. The CDR3 is made up of 14 amino acids. The CDR3 sequence is CSAETGRSGNTIYF. Here the CDR3 DNA reads TGCAGCGCTGAGACAGGGCGTAGTGGAAACACCATATATTTT.

This clonotype was seen ten or more times. This sequence joins TRBV12-3 or TRBV12-4 and TRBJ2-3; D is unclear. There are 16 residues in the CDR3. Trimming removed 0 bases at V and 1 base at J, with 11 bases between. The CDR3 DNA sequence: TGTGCCAGCAGTTTAGCGCGAAGCGCGGGCACAGATACGCAGTATTTT. Its protein is CASSLARSAGTDTQYF.

The gene calls are TRBV7-9 and TRBJ1-2, with TRBD1 as a possible D gene (5 bases). CDR3 length: 15 amino acids. CDR1 SEHNR and CDR2 FQNEAQ come from the germline V gene (reference sequence). Trimming left V 5 bases short and J 0 bases short, with 13 bases between. The CDR3 here is CASSLSGGPNYGYTF. In nucleotides, the CDR3 is TGTGCCAGCAGCCTAAGCGGGGGTCCTAACTATGGCTACACCTTC. Based on the CDR3 plus reference TRBV7-9 and TRBJ1-2, the full variable domain is DTGVSQNPRHKITKRGQNVTFRCDPISEHNRLYWYRQTLGQGPEFLTYFQNEAQLEKSRLLSDRFSAERPKGSFSTLEIQRTEQGDSAMYLCASSLSGGPNYGYTFGSGTRLTVV.

V is TRBV4-2 and J is TRBJ2-3, with D hard to call. Germline CDR1 LGHNA, CDR2 YNFKEQ. The CDR3 consists of 16 residues. V dropped 0 bases and J dropped 1 base, with 11 bases sitting between them. CDR3 region: CASSQDYGSGTDTQYF. The CDR3 coding sequence is TGTGCCAGCAGCCAAGATTATGGTTCGGGCACAGATACGCAGTATTTT.

The chain carries TRBV20-1 and TRBJ2-3, with 11 bases fitting TRBD2. This CDR3 region has 15 residues. Unmatched junction bases numbered 5, after V lost 6 bases and J lost 0 bases. Germline loops: CDR1 DFQATT, CDR2 SNEGSKA (reference sequence). The CDR3 sequence: CSAKGLADSTDTQYF. The CDR3 nucleotides are TGCAGTGCAAAGGGACTAGCGGATAGCACAGATACGCAGTATTTT.